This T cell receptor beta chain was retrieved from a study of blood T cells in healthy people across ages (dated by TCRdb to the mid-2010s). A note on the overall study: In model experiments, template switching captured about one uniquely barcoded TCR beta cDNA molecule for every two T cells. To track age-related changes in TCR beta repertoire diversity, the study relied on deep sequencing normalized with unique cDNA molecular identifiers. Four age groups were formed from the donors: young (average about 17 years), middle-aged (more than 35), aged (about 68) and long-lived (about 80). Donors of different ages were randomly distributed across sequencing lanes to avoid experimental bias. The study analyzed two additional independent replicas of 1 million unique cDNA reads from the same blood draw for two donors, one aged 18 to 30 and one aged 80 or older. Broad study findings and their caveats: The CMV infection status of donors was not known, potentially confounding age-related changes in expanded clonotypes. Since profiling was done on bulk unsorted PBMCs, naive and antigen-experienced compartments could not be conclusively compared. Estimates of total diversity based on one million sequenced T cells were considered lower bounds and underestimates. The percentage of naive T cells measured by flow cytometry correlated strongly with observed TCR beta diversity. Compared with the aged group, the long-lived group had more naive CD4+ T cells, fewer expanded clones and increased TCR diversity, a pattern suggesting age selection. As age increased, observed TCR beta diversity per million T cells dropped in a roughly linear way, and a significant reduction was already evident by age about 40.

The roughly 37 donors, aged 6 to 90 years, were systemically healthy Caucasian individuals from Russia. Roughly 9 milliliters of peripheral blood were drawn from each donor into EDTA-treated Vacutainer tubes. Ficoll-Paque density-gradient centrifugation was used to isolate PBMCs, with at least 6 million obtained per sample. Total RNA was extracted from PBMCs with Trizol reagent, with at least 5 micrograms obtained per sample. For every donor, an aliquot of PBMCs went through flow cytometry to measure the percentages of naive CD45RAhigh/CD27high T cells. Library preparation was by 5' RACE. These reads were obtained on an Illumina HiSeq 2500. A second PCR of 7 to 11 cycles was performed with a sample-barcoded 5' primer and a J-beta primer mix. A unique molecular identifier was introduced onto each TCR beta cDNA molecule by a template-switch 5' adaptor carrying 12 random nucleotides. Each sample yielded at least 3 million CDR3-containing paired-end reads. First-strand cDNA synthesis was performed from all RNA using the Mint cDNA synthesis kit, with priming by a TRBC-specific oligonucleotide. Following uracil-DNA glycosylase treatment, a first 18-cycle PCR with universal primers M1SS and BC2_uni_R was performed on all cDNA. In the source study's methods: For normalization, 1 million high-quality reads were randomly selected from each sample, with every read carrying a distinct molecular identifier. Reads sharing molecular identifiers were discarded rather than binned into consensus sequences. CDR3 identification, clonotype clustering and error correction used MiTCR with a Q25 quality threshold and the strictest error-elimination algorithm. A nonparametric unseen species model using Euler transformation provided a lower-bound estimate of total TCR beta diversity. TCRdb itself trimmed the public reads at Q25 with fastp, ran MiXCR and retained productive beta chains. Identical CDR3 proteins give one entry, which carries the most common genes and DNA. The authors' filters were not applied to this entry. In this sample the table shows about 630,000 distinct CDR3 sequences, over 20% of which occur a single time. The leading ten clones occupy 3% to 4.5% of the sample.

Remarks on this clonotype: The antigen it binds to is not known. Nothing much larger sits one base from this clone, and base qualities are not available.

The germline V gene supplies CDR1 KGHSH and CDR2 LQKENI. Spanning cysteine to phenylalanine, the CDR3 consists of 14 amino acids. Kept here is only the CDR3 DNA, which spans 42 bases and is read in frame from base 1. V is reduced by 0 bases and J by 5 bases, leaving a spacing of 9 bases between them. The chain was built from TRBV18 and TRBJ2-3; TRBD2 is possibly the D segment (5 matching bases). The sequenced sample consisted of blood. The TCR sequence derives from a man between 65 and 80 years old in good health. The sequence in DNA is TGTGCCAGCTCACCACCGGGAGCGAGAGATACGCAGTATTTT. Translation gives CASSPPGARDTQYF.